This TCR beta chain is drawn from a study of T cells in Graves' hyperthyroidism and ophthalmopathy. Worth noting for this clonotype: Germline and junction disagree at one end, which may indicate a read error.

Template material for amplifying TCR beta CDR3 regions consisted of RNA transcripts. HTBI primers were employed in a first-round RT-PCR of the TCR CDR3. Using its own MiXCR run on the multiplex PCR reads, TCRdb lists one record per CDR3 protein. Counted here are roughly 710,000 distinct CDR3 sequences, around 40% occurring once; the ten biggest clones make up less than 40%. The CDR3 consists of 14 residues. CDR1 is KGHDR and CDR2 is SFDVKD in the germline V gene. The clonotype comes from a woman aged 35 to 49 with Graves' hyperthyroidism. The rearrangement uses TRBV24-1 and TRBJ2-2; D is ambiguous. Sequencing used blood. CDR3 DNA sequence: TGTGCCAGCAGTTTCCTTGGTACCACCGGGGAGCTGTTTTTT. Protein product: CASSFLGTTGELFF.